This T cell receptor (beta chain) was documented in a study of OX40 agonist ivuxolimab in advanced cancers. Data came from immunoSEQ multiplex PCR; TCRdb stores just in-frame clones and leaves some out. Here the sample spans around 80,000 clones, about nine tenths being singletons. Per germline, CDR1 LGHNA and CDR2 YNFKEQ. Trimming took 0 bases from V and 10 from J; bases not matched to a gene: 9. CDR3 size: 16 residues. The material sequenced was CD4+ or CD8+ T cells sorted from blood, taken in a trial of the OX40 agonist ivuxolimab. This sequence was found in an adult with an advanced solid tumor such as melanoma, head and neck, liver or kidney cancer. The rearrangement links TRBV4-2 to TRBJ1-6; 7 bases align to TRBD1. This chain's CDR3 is CASSQDLDRAKSPLHF. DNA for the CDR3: TGTGCCAGCAGCCAAGATCTTGACAGGGCGAAATCACCCCTCCACTTT.